This entry describes one TCR beta chain. The trim removed 5 bases at V and 13 bases at J, leaving 14 bases unmatched. The CDR3 runs 14 residues. Germline V gene sequence: CDR1 MNHNS, CDR2 SASEGT. The data originate from a study of immune characterization of retroperitoneal liposarcoma. In TCRdb, the PCR reads were re-called with MiXCR into one record per CDR3 protein. The table records some 10,000 distinct CDR3 sequences, approximately 35% of them present only once. J is TRBJ2-1 and V is TRBV6-1, with 7 bases lining up with TRBD1. The source is a female donor with retroperitoneal liposarcoma. Sequenced material: tumor tissue. The DNA for the CDR3 is TGTGCCAGCAGTTATGGGGGACAGACAAACATTCAGTTCTTC. Its translation is CASSYGGQTNIQFF.